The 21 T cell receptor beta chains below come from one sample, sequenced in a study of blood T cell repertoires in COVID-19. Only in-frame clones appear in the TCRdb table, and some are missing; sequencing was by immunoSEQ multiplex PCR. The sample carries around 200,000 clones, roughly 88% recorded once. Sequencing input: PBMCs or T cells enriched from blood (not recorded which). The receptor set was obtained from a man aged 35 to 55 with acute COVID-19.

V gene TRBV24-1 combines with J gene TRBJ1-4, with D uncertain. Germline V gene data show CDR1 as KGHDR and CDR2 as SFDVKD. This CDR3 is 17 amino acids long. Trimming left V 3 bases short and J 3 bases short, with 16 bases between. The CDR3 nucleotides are TGTGCCACCAGTGATATACGCGCAAGCCCGTCTAATGAAAAACTGTTTTTT. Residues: CATSDIRASPSNEKLFF.

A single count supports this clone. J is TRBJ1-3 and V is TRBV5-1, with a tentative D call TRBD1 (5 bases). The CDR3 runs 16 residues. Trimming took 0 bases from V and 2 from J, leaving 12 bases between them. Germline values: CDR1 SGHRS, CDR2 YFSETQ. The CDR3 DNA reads TGCGCCAGCAGCTTGGATGGGGCAGAAACTGGAAACACCATATATTTT. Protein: CASSLDGAETGNTIYF.

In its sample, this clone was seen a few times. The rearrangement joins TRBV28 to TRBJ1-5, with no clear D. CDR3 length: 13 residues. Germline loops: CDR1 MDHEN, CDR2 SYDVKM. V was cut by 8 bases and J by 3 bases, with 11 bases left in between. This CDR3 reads CASGGGFNQPQHF. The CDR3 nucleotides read TGTGCCAGCGGCGGCGGCTTCAATCAGCCCCAGCATTTT.

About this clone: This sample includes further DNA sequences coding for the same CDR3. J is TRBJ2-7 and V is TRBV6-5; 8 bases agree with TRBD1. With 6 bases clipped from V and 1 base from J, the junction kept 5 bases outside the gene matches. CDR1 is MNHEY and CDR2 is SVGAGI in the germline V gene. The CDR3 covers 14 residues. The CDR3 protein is CASRPRQGSYEQYF. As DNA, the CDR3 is TGTGCCAGCAGGCCGCGACAGGGGTCCTACGAGCAGTACTTC.

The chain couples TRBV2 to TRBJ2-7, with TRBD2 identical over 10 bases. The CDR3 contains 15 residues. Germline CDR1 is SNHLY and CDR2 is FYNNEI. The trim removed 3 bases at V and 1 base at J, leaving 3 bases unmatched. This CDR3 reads CASSESSGRSYEQYF. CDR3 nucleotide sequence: TGTGCCAGCAGTGAGTCTAGCGGGAGATCCTACGAGCAGTACTTC.

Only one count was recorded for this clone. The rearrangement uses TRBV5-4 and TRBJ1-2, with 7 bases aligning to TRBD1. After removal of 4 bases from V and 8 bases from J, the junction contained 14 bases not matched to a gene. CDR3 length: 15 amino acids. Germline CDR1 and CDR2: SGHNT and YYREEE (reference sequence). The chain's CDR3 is CASSASLTGLEGYTF. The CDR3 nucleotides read TGTGCCAGCAGCGCTTCCTTGACAGGGTTAGAAGGCTACACCTTC.

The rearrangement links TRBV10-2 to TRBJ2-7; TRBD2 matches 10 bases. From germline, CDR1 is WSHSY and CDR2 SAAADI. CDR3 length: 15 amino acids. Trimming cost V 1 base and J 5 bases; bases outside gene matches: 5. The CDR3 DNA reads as TGCGCCAGCAGTGAGTGGAGCGGGAGGGGGAACGAGCAGTACTTC. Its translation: CASSEWSGRGNEQYF.

The CDR3 region is CASSVGTGRGNEKLFF. The CDR3 region has the DNA TGTGCCAGCAGCGTTGGAACCGGGAGAGGGAATGAAAAACTGTTTTTT. The chain carries TRBV9 and TRBJ1-4; D gene uncertain. The V and J ends lost 2 bases and 5 bases respectively, with 16 bases between them. From germline, CDR1 is SGDLS and CDR2 YYNGEE. The CDR3 totals 16 residues.

The CDR3 DNA sequence: TGTGCCAGCAGCTTGGACCAAGACAGAATGAACACTGAAGCTTTCTTT. Translated, it gives CASSLDQDRMNTEAFF. The chain is built from TRBV5-6 and TRBJ1-1, with D possibly matching TRBD1 (5 bases). The CDR3 is 16 residues long. Germline assignment: CDR1 SGHDT and CDR2 YYEEEE. Trimming cost V 0 bases and J 0 bases, with 12 bases left between them. Full variable domain (missing parts from reference TRBV5-6 and TRBJ1-1): DAGVTQSPTHLIKTRGQQVTLRCSPKSGHDTVSWYQQALGQGPQFIFQYYEEEERQRGNFPDRFSGHQFPNYSSELNVNALLLGDSALYLCASSLDQDRMNTEAFFGQGTRLTVV.

CDR3 sequence: CASSPGTNPNEQFF. The CDR3 DNA is TGTGCCAGCAGTCCCGGGACTAACCCTAATGAGCAGTTCTTC. The V call is TRBV25-1, the J call TRBJ2-1; 7 bases are shared with TRBD2. Germline loops: CDR1 MGHDK, CDR2 SYGVNS. The CDR3 is 14 amino acids. The J segment lost 7 bases and the V segment lost 5 bases, leaving 8 bases of the junction unmatched.

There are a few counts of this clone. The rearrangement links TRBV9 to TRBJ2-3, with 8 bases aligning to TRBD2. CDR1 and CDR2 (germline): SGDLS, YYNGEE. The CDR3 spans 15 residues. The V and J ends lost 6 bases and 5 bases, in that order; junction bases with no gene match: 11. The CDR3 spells CASTLAGGPGDTQYF. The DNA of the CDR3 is TGTGCCAGCACCTTGGCGGGAGGCCCCGGAGATACGCAGTATTTT.

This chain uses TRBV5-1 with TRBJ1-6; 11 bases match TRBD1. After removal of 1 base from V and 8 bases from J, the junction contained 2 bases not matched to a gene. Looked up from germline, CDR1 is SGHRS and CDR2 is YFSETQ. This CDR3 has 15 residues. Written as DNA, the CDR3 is TGCGCCAGCAGCTTGACGGGACAGGGGGATTCACCCCTCCACTTT. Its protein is CASSLTGQGDSPLHF.

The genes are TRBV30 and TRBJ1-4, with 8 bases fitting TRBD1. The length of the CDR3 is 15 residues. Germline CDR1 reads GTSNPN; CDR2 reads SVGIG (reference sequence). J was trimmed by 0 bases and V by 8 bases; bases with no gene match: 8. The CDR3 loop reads CAATGTGATNEKLFF. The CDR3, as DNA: TGTGCCGCAACCGGGACAGGTGCAACTAATGAAAAACTGTTTTTT.

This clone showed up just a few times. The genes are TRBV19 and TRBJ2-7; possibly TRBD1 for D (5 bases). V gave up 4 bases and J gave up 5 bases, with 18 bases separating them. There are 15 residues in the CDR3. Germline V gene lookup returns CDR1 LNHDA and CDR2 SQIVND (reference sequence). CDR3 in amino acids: CASSTGPPLGNEQYF. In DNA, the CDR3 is TGTGCCAGTAGTACAGGGCCCCCCCTGGGCAACGAGCAGTACTTC.

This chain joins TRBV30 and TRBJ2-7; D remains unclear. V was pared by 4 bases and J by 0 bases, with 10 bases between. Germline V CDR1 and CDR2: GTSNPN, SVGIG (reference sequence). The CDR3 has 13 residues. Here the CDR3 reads CAWMAEPSYEQYF. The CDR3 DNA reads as TGTGCCTGGATGGCGGAACCCTCCTACGAGCAGTACTTC.

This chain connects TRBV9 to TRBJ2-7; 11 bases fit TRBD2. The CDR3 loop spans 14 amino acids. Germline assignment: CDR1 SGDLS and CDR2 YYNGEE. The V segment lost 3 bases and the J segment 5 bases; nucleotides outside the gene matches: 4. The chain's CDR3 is CASSDSGRAHEQYF. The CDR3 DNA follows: TGTGCCAGCAGCGATAGCGGGAGGGCCCACGAGCAGTACTTC.

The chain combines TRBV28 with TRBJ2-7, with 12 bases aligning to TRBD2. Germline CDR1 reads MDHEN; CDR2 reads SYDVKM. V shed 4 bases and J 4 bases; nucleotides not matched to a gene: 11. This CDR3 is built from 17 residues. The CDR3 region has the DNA TGTGCCAGCAGTTCTAGACTAGCGGGAGTGTTATTATACGAGCAGTACTTC. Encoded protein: CASSSRLAGVLLYEQYF. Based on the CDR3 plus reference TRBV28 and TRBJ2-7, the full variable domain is DVKVTQSSRYLVKRTGEKVFLECVQDMDHENMFWYRQDPGLGLRLIYFSYDVKMKEKGDIPEGYSVSREKKERFSLILESASTNQTSMYLCASSSRLAGVLLYEQYFGPGTRLTVT.

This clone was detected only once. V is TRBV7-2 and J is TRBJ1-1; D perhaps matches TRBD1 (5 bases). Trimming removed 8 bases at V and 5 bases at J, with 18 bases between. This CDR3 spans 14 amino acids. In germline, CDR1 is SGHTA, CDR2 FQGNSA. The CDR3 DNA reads TGTGCCAGCGGCTCTCCAGGGTACTGGACTGAAGCTTTCTTT. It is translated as CASGSPGYWTEAFF.

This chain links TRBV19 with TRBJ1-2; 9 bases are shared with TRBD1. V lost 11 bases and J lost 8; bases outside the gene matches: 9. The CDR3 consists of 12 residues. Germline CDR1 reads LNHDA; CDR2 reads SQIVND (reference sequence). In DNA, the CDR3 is TGTGCCCTCGGGACAGGGAATTGGGGCTACACCTTC. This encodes CALGTGNWGYTF.

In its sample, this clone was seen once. The chain's CDR3 is CASSLPDTFIRTDTQYF. The CDR3 nucleotides read TGCGCCAGCAGCTTGCCCGACACCTTTATCCGCACAGATACGCAGTATTTT. The gene calls are TRBV5-1 and TRBJ2-3; D unclear. V was shortened by 1 base and J by 1 base, with 16 bases between the two germline ends. The CDR3 loop spans 17 amino acids. Per the germline V gene, CDR1 is SGHRS and CDR2 is YFSETQ.

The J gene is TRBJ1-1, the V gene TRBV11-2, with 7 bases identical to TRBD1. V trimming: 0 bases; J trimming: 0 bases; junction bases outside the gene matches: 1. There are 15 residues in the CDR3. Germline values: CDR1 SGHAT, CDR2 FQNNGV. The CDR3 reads CASSLDDRVNTEAFF. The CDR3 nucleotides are TGTGCCAGCAGCTTAGATGACAGGGTGAACACTGAAGCTTTCTTT.